Listed below are T cell receptor beta chains from one sample, sequenced in a study of OX40 agonist ivuxolimab in advanced cancers. The assay was immunoSEQ multiplex PCR, and TCRdb's table has in-frame clones only and misses some. The data contain tens of thousands of clones, 82% of them singletons. This specimen consisted of CD4+ or CD8+ T cells sorted from blood, obtained in a trial of the OX40 agonist ivuxolimab. These receptors were obtained from an adult with an advanced solid tumor such as melanoma, head and neck, liver or kidney cancer. Each CDR3 is given with its conserved first and last residue. A D gene is named only where the DNA matches it firmly. For some rows the clone size is stated as once, few or many, or as a class when expanded; others skip it.

j_gene: TRBJ2-7; d_gene: TRBD1; len: 15; v_gene: TRBV5-5; abundance: NA; CDR3aa: CASSIDRGRGYEQYF; CDR3nt: TGTGCCAGCAGCATAGACAGGGGGCGCGGGTACGAGCAGTACTTC
j_gene: TRBJ2-3; d_gene: TRBD2; len: 15; v_gene: TRBV7-2; abundance: NA; CDR3aa: CASSPLAGVLDTQYF; CDR3nt: TGTGCCAGCAGCCCACTAGCGGGAGTATTAGATACGCAGTATTTT
j_gene: TRBJ1-1; d_gene: NA; len: 14; v_gene: TRBV12-5; abundance: NA; CDR3aa: CASGPRAGNTEAFF; CDR3nt: TGTGCTAGTGGTCCCAGGGCGGGGAACACTGAAGCTTTCTTT
j_gene: TRBJ1-5; d_gene: NA; len: 11; v_gene: TRBV21-1; abundance: NA; CDR3aa: CAIPWYQPQHF; CDR3nt: TGTGCCATCCCCTGGTATCAGCCCCAGCATTTT
j_gene: TRBJ2-1; d_gene: NA; len: 13; v_gene: TRBV29-1; abundance: NA; CDR3aa: CSVSLGLYNEQFF; CDR3nt: TGCAGCGTTTCCCTTGGGCTCTACAATGAGCAGTTCTTC
j_gene: TRBJ1-2; d_gene: NA; len: 14; v_gene: TRBV6-6; abundance: NA; CDR3aa: CASSSKGINYGYTF; CDR3nt: TGTGCCAGCAGTTCAAAGGGAATCAACTATGGCTACACCTTC
j_gene: TRBJ1-4; d_gene: TRBD1; len: 15; v_gene: TRBV9; abundance: NA; CDR3aa: CASSIRTGGEEKLFF; CDR3nt: TGTGCCAGCAGCATTCGGACAGGGGGGGAGGAAAAACTGTTTTTT
j_gene: TRBJ1-2; d_gene: NA; len: 11; v_gene: TRBV2; abundance: NA; CDR3aa: CASSEGGGYTF; CDR3nt: TGTGCCAGCAGTGAAGGAGGTGGCTACACCTTC
j_gene: TRBJ2-3; d_gene: NA; len: 13; v_gene: TRBV6-1; abundance: NA; CDR3aa: CASSEAGGDTQYF; CDR3nt: TGTGCCAGCAGTGAAGCGGGAGGAGATACGCAGTATTTT
j_gene: TRBJ2-1; d_gene: TRBD2; len: 17; v_gene: TRBV29-1; abundance: NA; CDR3aa: CSVEDSPMSGVYNEQFF; CDR3nt: TGCAGCGTTGAAGATTCTCCCATGAGCGGGGTTTACAATGAGCAGTTCTTC
j_gene: TRBJ2-1; d_gene: TRBD2; len: 15; v_gene: TRBV6-1; abundance: NA; CDR3aa: CASSEAGGSGIEQFF; CDR3nt: TGTGCCAGCAGTGAAGCCGGGGGTAGCGGGATTGAGCAGTTCTTC
j_gene: TRBJ1-6; d_gene: TRBD1; len: 16; v_gene: TRBV7-9; abundance: few; CDR3aa: CASSPWTGNNNSPLHF; CDR3nt: TGTGCCAGCAGCCCCTGGACAGGCAACAATAATTCACCCCTCCACTTT
j_gene: TRBJ2-4; d_gene: NA; len: 15; v_gene: TRBV2; abundance: NA; CDR3aa: CASSEDSGAKNIQYF; CDR3nt: TGTGCCAGCAGTGAGGATTCAGGCGCCAAAAACATTCAGTACTTC
j_gene: TRBJ2-5; d_gene: NA; len: 12; v_gene: TRBV7-8; abundance: NA; CDR3aa: CASSSYQETQYF; CDR3nt: TGTGCCAGCAGCTCCTACCAAGAGACCCAGTACTTC
j_gene: TRBJ2-2; d_gene: NA; len: 14; v_gene: TRBV2; abundance: NA; CDR3aa: CASSLPRDPGELFF; CDR3nt: TGTGCCAGCAGTCTCCCCAGGGACCCCGGGGAGCTGTTTTTT
j_gene: TRBJ2-4; d_gene: NA; len: 14; v_gene: TRBV5-4; abundance: NA; CDR3aa: CAMASWNLGDIQYF; CDR3nt: TGTGCCATGGCCTCCTGGAACCTGGGGGACATTCAGTACTTC
j_gene: TRBJ1-2; d_gene: NA; len: 12; v_gene: TRBV30; abundance: NA; CDR3aa: CAWSDSPRGYTF; CDR3nt: TGTGCCTGGAGTGACAGCCCAAGGGGCTACACCTTC
j_gene: TRBJ1-1; d_gene: NA; len: 15; v_gene: TRBV28; abundance: NA; CDR3aa: CASSFSGGGIPEAFF; CDR3nt: TGTGCCAGCAGTTTCTCTGGGGGCGGGATCCCTGAAGCTTTCTTT
j_gene: TRBJ1-1; d_gene: NA; len: 16; v_gene: TRBV5-1; abundance: NA; CDR3aa: CASSLDSAGYGTEAFF; CDR3nt: TGCGCCAGCAGCTTGGATTCGGCAGGTTATGGCACTGAAGCTTTCTTT
j_gene: TRBJ2-5; d_gene: NA; len: 15; v_gene: TRBV5-1; abundance: NA; CDR3aa: CASSLGQAGEETQYF; CDR3nt: TGCGCCAGCAGCTTGGGGCAGGCAGGGGAAGAGACCCAGTACTTC
j_gene: TRBJ2-7; d_gene: NA; len: 14; v_gene: TRBV11-2; abundance: NA; CDR3aa: CASSFAGAEGEQYF; CDR3nt: TGTGCCAGCAGCTTTGCTGGGGCAGAGGGCGAGCAGTACTTC
j_gene: TRBJ1-4; d_gene: NA; len: 14; v_gene: TRBV28; abundance: once; CDR3aa: CASSGPPTNEKLFF; CDR3nt: TGTGCCAGCAGCGGACCGCCAACTAATGAAAAACTGTTTTTT
j_gene: TRBJ1-1; d_gene: NA; len: 15; v_gene: TRBV19; abundance: NA; CDR3aa: CASTIRGAANTEAFF; CDR3nt: TGTGCCAGTACCATTAGAGGGGCAGCGAACACTGAAGCTTTCTTT
j_gene: TRBJ1-3; d_gene: NA; len: 16; v_gene: TRBV29-1; abundance: NA; CDR3aa: CSVEELGPLSGNTIYF; CDR3nt: TGCAGCGTTGAAGAACTAGGGCCCCTCTCTGGAAACACCATATATTTT
j_gene: TRBJ2-3; d_gene: NA; len: 16; v_gene: TRBV11-3; abundance: NA; CDR3aa: CASSLGGTGRTDTQYF; CDR3nt: TGTGCCAGCAGCTTAGGAGGTACAGGCCGCACAGATACGCAGTATTTT
j_gene: TRBJ1-4; d_gene: NA; len: 11; v_gene: TRBV2; abundance: NA; CDR3aa: CASSGYEKLFF; CDR3nt: TGTGCCAGCAGTGGTTATGAAAAACTGTTTTTT
j_gene: TRBJ1-1; d_gene: NA; len: 12; v_gene: TRBV6-1; abundance: NA; CDR3aa: CASSVPGPEAFF; CDR3nt: TGTGCCAGCAGTGTCCCGGGTCCTGAAGCTTTCTTT
j_gene: TRBJ2-3; d_gene: NA; len: 14; v_gene: TRBV5-1; abundance: NA; CDR3aa: CASSLGGVTDTQYF; CDR3nt: TGCGCCAGCAGCTTGGGTGGCGTCACAGATACGCAGTATTTT
j_gene: TRBJ2-5; d_gene: NA; len: 16; v_gene: TRBV7-2; abundance: NA; CDR3aa: CASSLGGTGGSETQYF; CDR3nt: TGTGCCAGCAGCTTAGGCGGGACGGGGGGCAGTGAGACCCAGTACTTC
j_gene: TRBJ1-6; d_gene: TRBD1; len: 15; v_gene: TRBV2; abundance: NA; CDR3aa: CASRDGQGEASPLHF; CDR3nt: TGTGCCAGCAGAGACGGACAGGGGGAAGCTTCACCCCTCCACTTT
j_gene: TRBJ2-5; d_gene: NA; len: 15; v_gene: TRBV5-1; abundance: NA; CDR3aa: CASSLRAGPQETQYF; CDR3nt: TGCGCCAGCAGCTTACGGGCCGGCCCCCAAGAGACCCAGTACTTC
j_gene: TRBJ2-1; d_gene: NA; len: 13; v_gene: TRBV5-1; abundance: NA; CDR3aa: CASSLAGKNEQFF; CDR3nt: TGCGCCAGCAGCTTGGCTGGGAAGAATGAGCAGTTCTTC
j_gene: TRBJ1-5; d_gene: TRBD1; len: 13; v_gene: TRBV30; abundance: few; CDR3aa: CAWSLEGAQPQHF; CDR3nt: TGTGCCTGGAGTTTAGAGGGGGCTCAGCCCCAGCATTTT
j_gene: TRBJ1-1; d_gene: TRBD1; len: 15; v_gene: TRBV5-1; abundance: NA; CDR3aa: CASSPGQGLNTEAFF; CDR3nt: TGCGCCAGCAGCCCCGGACAGGGGCTAAACACTGAAGCTTTCTTT
j_gene: TRBJ1-1; d_gene: NA; len: 14; v_gene: TRBV29-1; abundance: NA; CDR3aa: CSVEDNFRAAEAFF; CDR3nt: TGCAGCGTTGAAGACAATTTTAGGGCGGCTGAAGCTTTCTTT
j_gene: TRBJ2-2; d_gene: TRBD2; len: 16; v_gene: TRBV2; abundance: NA; CDR3aa: CASSGTSGTYTGELFF; CDR3nt: TGTGCCAGCAGTGGGACTAGCGGGACCTACACCGGGGAGCTGTTTTTT
j_gene: TRBJ2-4; d_gene: NA; len: 12; v_gene: TRBV30; abundance: NA; CDR3aa: CAWSVRQGFQYF; CDR3nt: TGTGCCTGGAGTGTACGGCAGGGGTTTCAGTACTTC
j_gene: TRBJ1-1; d_gene: NA; len: 14; v_gene: TRBV5-1; abundance: few; CDR3aa: CASSLARGDTEAFF; CDR3nt: TGCGCCAGCAGCTTGGCCCGGGGGGACACTGAAGCTTTCTTT
j_gene: TRBJ1-1; d_gene: TRBD1; len: 14; v_gene: TRBV6-6; abundance: NA; CDR3aa: CASSLTGGGTEAFF; CDR3nt: TGTGCCAGCAGTCTAACAGGGGGGGGTACTGAAGCTTTCTTT
j_gene: TRBJ2-2; d_gene: NA; len: 15; v_gene: TRBV5-1; abundance: NA; CDR3aa: CASSLEAGTTGELFF; CDR3nt: TGCGCCAGCAGCTTGGAGGCGGGGACGACCGGGGAGCTGTTTTTT
j_gene: TRBJ1-2; d_gene: NA; len: 15; v_gene: TRBV30; abundance: NA; CDR3aa: CAWRAPGTEGYGYTF; CDR3nt: TGTGCCTGGAGAGCCCCCGGGACGGAAGGCTATGGCTACACCTTC
j_gene: TRBJ1-2; d_gene: NA; len: 15; v_gene: TRBV2; abundance: NA; CDR3aa: CASSEVGARVYGYTF; CDR3nt: TGTGCCAGCAGTGAAGTGGGGGCGCGGGTCTATGGCTACACCTTC
j_gene: TRBJ1-2; d_gene: TRBD1; len: 16; v_gene: TRBV5-1; abundance: NA; CDR3aa: CASSLGTSTGDDGYTF; CDR3nt: TGCGCCAGCAGCTTGGGGACCTCAACAGGGGACGATGGCTACACCTTC
j_gene: TRBJ2-5; d_gene: NA; len: 15; v_gene: TRBV11-1; abundance: NA; CDR3aa: CASSLGQVGLETQYF; CDR3nt: TGTGCCAGCAGCTTGGGCCAGGTCGGCTTGGAGACCCAGTACTTC
j_gene: TRBJ2-3; d_gene: NA; len: 13; v_gene: TRBV7-2; abundance: NA; CDR3aa: CASSLAVEDTQYF; CDR3nt: TGTGCCAGCAGCTTAGCCGTGGAAGATACGCAGTATTTT
j_gene: TRBJ1-1; d_gene: NA; len: 14; v_gene: TRBV5-6; abundance: NA; CDR3aa: CASSAGHTNTEAFF; CDR3nt: TGTGCCAGCAGCGCGGGACATACGAACACTGAAGCTTTCTTT
j_gene: TRBJ2-1; d_gene: NA; len: 14; v_gene: TRBV6-5; abundance: NA; CDR3aa: CASSYGGGFNEQFF; CDR3nt: TGTGCCAGCAGTTACGGAGGGGGGTTCAATGAGCAGTTCTTC
j_gene: TRBJ1-1; d_gene: NA; len: 14; v_gene: TRBV27; abundance: NA; CDR3aa: CASRRGQMGTEAFF; CDR3nt: TGTGCCAGCAGGAGGGGCCAGATGGGCACTGAAGCTTTCTTT
j_gene: TRBJ2-1; d_gene: TRBD2; len: 14; v_gene: TRBV5-1; abundance: NA; CDR3aa: CASQLAGVYNEQFF; CDR3nt: TGCGCCAGTCAACTAGCGGGGGTTTACAATGAGCAGTTCTTC
j_gene: TRBJ1-3; d_gene: NA; len: 15; v_gene: TRBV11-2; abundance: many; CDR3aa: CASRSGASSGNTIYF; CDR3nt: TGTGCCAGCAGGTCAGGCGCGAGCTCTGGAAACACCATATATTTT
j_gene: TRBJ1-1; d_gene: NA; len: 12; v_gene: TRBV6-1; abundance: NA; CDR3aa: CATRLSGTEAFF; CDR3nt: TGTGCCACAAGATTGAGTGGCACTGAAGCTTTCTTT
j_gene: TRBJ2-3; d_gene: NA; len: 14; v_gene: TRBV5-1; abundance: NA; CDR3aa: CASSLGQLLDTQYF; CDR3nt: TGCGCCAGCAGCTTGGGACAGCTCTTAGATACGCAGTATTTT
j_gene: TRBJ1-1; d_gene: NA; len: 15; v_gene: TRBV1; abundance: NA; CDR3aa: CTSSQGPAGGTEAFF; CDR3nt: TGCACCAGCAGCCAAGGTCCGGCAGGGGGGACTGAAGCTTTCTTT
j_gene: TRBJ2-6; d_gene: NA; len: 18; v_gene: TRBV25-1; abundance: NA; CDR3aa: CASSTSSTGQSRANVLTF; CDR3nt: TGTGCCAGCAGTACAAGCTCAACTGGACAAAGTCGGGCCAACGTCCTGACTTTC
j_gene: TRBJ1-6; d_gene: TRBD1; len: 14; v_gene: TRBV6-6; abundance: NA; CDR3aa: CASDRGQVWSPLHF; CDR3nt: TGTGCCAGCGATAGGGGACAGGTCTGGTCACCCCTCCACTTT
j_gene: TRBJ2-1; d_gene: TRBD2; len: 18; v_gene: TRBV27; abundance: once; CDR3aa: CASSRSGVAGNRNNEQFF; CDR3nt: TGTGCCAGCAGTCGCTCTGGGGTAGCGGGAAATAGGAACAATGAGCAGTTCTTC
j_gene: TRBJ2-3; d_gene: TRBD2; len: 16; v_gene: TRBV7-9; abundance: NA; CDR3aa: CASSQGLAGGTDTQYF; CDR3nt: TGTGCCAGCAGCCAAGGACTAGCGGGGGGCACAGATACGCAGTATTTT
j_gene: TRBJ2-7; d_gene: NA; len: 13; v_gene: TRBV28; abundance: NA; CDR3aa: CASTRTEPYEQYF; CDR3nt: TGTGCCAGCACCAGGACAGAGCCCTACGAGCAGTACTTC
j_gene: TRBJ1-4; d_gene: NA; len: 12; v_gene: TRBV29-1; abundance: NA; CDR3aa: CSVGQGSEKLFF; CDR3nt: TGCAGCGTTGGGCAGGGTAGCGAAAAACTGTTTTTT
j_gene: TRBJ2-1; d_gene: TRBD2; len: 15; v_gene: TRBV7-2; abundance: NA; CDR3aa: CASSFSSGGYNEQFF; CDR3nt: TGTGCCAGCAGCTTCTCTAGCGGGGGTTACAATGAGCAGTTCTTC